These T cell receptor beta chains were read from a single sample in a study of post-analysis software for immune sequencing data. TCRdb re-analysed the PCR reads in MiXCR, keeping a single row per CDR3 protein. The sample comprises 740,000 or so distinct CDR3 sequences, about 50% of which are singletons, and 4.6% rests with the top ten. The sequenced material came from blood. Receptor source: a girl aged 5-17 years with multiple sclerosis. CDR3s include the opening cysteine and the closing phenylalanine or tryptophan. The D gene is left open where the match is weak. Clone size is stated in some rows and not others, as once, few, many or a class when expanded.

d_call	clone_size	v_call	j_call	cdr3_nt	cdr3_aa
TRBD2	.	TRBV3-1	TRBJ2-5	TGTGCCAGCAGCCAAGAATCCAGCGGGATTGTGACCCAGTACTTC	CASSQESSGIVTQYF
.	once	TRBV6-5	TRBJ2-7	TGTGCCAGCAGTTACTTACCGGCAGGGACTTACGAGCAGTACTTC	CASSYLPAGTYEQYF
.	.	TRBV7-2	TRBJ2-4	TGTGCCAGCAGCTTACTCTCCCAGGCACGAGGTTTGGGCATTCAGTACTTC	CASSLLSQARGLGIQYF
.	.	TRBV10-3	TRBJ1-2	TGTGCCATCAGTGAGTCCACAGGGAGCACTCATGGCACCTTC	CAISESTGSTHGTF
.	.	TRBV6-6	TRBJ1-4	TGTGCCAGCAATCGGGGCAAGGTGGGGGAAAAACTGTTTTTT	CASNRGKVGEKLFF
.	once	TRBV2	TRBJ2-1	TGTGCCAGCAACCGTCAAACTCGAGTTAACAATGAGCAGTTCTTC	CASNRQTRVNNEQFF
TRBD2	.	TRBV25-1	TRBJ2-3	TGTGCCAGCAGTTCCCTAGCGGGGGGCCGTTATAGCACAGATACGCAGTATTTT	CASSSLAGGRYSTDTQYF
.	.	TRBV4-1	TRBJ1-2	TGCGCCAGCAGCCAAGATCAAGGCCCAGAGGATGGCTACACCTTC	CASSQDQGPEDGYTF
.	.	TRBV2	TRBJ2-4	TGTGCCAGCCAGGGACTCCCGTCCAAAAACATGCAGTACTTC	CASQGLPSKNMQYF
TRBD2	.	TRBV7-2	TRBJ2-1	TGTGCCAGCAGCCGAGCCGGGACTAGCGGGAATGGTGGATACAATGAGCAGTTCTTC	CASSRAGTSGNGGYNEQFF
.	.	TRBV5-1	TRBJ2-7	TGCGCCAGCAGCCCCTCTTGGGGCGAGGACGAGCAGTACTTC	CASSPSWGEDEQYF
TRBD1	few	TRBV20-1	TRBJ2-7	TGCAGTGCAGCCGGGACAGGGATCCCTTTCTCCTACGAGCAGTACTTC	CSAAGTGIPFSYEQYF
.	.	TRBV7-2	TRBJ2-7	TGTGCTAGCAGCTTAATGGCGGACTACGAGCAGTACTTC	CASSLMADYEQYF
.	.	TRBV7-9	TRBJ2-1	TGTGCCAGCAGCTTAGGCATCTGGAATGAGCAGTTCTTC	CASSLGIWNEQFF
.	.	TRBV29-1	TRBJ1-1	TGCAGCGTTGAAAAAGTAACGATGAACACTGAAGCTTTCTTT	CSVEKVTMNTEAFF
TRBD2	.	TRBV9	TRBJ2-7	TGTGCCAGCAGCGTAGGGACTAGCGGGAGGAACGAGCAGTACTTC	CASSVGTSGRNEQYF
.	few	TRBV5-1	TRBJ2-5	TGCGCCAGCAGCTGGACAGAAGGGACCCAGTACTTC	CASSWTEGTQYF
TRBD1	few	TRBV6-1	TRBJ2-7	TGTGCCAGCAGTGAAGGAGACAGGGGGCCCCACTACGAGCAGTACTTC	CASSEGDRGPHYEQYF
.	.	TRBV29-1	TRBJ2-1	TGCGCAGGGTATATATCCTACAATGAGCAGTTCTTC	CAGYISYNEQFF
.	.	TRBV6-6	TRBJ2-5	TGTGCCAGCAGACCCCGCATCCAACAAGAGACCCAGTACTTC	CASRPRIQQETQYF
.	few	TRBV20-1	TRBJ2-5	TGCAGTGCTCTGTGGGATGAGACCCAGTACTTC	CSALWDETQYF
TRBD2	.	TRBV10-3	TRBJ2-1	TGTGCCATCAGTGAACCGGGACTAGCGGATGAGCAGTTCTTC	CAISEPGLADEQFF
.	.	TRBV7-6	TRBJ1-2	TGTGCCAGCAGCACCCGACAGGCAGCTAACTATGGCTACACCTTC	CASSTRQAANYGYTF